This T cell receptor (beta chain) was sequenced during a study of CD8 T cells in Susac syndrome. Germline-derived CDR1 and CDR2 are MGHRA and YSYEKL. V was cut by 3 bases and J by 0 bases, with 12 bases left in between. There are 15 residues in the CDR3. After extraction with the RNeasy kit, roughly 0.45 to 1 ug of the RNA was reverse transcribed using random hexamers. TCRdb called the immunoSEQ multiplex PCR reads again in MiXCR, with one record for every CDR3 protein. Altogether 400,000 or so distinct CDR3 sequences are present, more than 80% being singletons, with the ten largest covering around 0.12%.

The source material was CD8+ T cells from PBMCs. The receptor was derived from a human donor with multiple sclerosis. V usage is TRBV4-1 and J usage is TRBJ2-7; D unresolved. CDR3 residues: CASSQSHESSYEQYF. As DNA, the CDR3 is TGCGCCAGCAGCCAGAGCCATGAAAGCTCCTACGAGCAGTACTTC.